The rows below give T cell receptor beta chains drawn from one sample of a study of identical twins. A single record per CDR3 protein comes from TCRdb applying MiXCR to the 5' RACE reads. Of roughly 1,500,000 distinct CDR3 sequences in the sample, more than 30% were seen once. The material sequenced was cord blood. Receptors were obtained from a newborn girl in good health. CDR3s include the opening cysteine and the closing phenylalanine or tryptophan. A D gene is named only where the DNA matches it firmly. A clone size is listed for some rows: how often the clone was seen (once, few, many), or a class if it is expanded.

clone size	D gene	V gene	J gene	CDR3 DNA	CDR3 protein
few	TRBD2	TRBV27	TRBJ2-5	TGTGCCAGCAGTTTATCCCCACTAGCGGGGGAAGAGACCCAGTACTTC	CASSLSPLAGEETQYF
few	-	TRBV10-3	TRBJ2-5	TGTGCCATCAAGGTAGCAGGGGTGGAGACCCAGTACTTC	CAIKVAGVETQYF
-	TRBD1	TRBV12-3/TRBV12-4	TRBJ2-1	TGTGCCAGCAGTTCCCACAGGGGCTACAATGAGCAGTTCTTC	CASSSHRGYNEQFF
-	TRBD1	TRBV20-1	TRBJ1-5	TGCAGTGCTGACAGGGGGCATTATAGCAATCAGCCCCAGCATTTT	CSADRGHYSNQPQHF
-	TRBD1	TRBV3-1	TRBJ2-7	TGTGCCAGCAGCATAAACAGGGGAGTCGCCTACGAGCAGTACTTC	CASSINRGVAYEQYF
few	-	TRBV29-1	TRBJ1-4	TGCAGCGTGCCAGCTCAGGCAACTAATGAAAAACTGTTTTTT	CSVPAQATNEKLFF
many	-	TRBV7-2	TRBJ2-3	TGTGCCAGCAGCTTATGGACTACCCGCACAGATACGCAGTATTTT	CASSLWTTRTDTQYF
-	TRBD2	TRBV7-7	TRBJ2-2	TGTGCCAGCAGCCGGACTCGGGAGGCCGGGGAGCTGTTTTTT	CASSRTREAGELFF
few	-	TRBV15	TRBJ1-5	TGTGCCACCAGCAGAGGGTCCGGGAGTGGCAATCAGCCCCAGCATTTT	CATSRGSGSGNQPQHF
-	-	TRBV5-8	TRBJ2-4	TGTGCCAGCAGCTTGCAATTCGAGGTAGCCAAAAACATTCAGTACTTC	CASSLQFEVAKNIQYF
-	TRBD2	TRBV5-1	TRBJ2-3	TGCGCCAGCAGCTTTACGACTAGCGGGGGAGGGGCAGATACGCAGTATTTT	CASSFTTSGGGADTQYF
-	-	TRBV5-1	TRBJ2-7	TGCGCCAGCAGCTTGAACCTCAACCCCTACGAGCAGTACTTC	CASSLNLNPYEQYF
-	TRBD2	TRBV5-1	TRBJ2-2	TGCGCCAGTTCTAGCGGGAGCGCGAACACCGGGGAGCTGTTTTTT	CASSSGSANTGELFF
few	TRBD2	TRBV27	TRBJ2-2	TGTGCCAGCAATCAGTCCCCGGGACTAGCGCCTCCAAGGGAGCTGTTTTTT	CASNQSPGLAPPRELFF
-	TRBD2	TRBV12-3/TRBV12-4	TRBJ2-1	TGTGCCAGCAGTCCGTCCGGGACTAGGAACAATGAGCAGTTCTTC	CASSPSGTRNNEQFF
-	-	TRBV28	TRBJ1-1	TGTGCCAGCAGTTCTCTGGGCCGTAGGAACACTGAAGCTTTCTTT	CASSSLGRRNTEAFF
-	TRBD2	TRBV6-1	TRBJ2-1	TGTGCCAGCAATATAGCGGGAGGCCTCGATGAGCAGTTCTTC	CASNIAGGLDEQFF
-	TRBD2	TRBV3-1	TRBJ2-5	TGTGCCAGCAGTCCTATGAAGACTAGCGGGGCGAAAGAGACCCAGTACTTC	CASSPMKTSGAKETQYF
few	-	TRBV4-2	TRBJ2-3	TGTGCCAGCAGCCAAGGATTGGCCAGCCGGGTCACAGATACGCAGTATTTT	CASSQGLASRVTDTQYF
few	TRBD2	TRBV10-1	TRBJ2-3	TGCGCCAGCATTAATAAGACTAGCGGGGGTAGCACAGATACGCAGTATTTT	CASINKTSGGSTDTQYF
-	TRBD1	TRBV7-9	TRBJ2-1	TGTGCCAGCAGCTTAGGAGCCGGGACAGGGCCTCACAATGAGCAGTTCTTC	CASSLGAGTGPHNEQFF
-	-	TRBV7-9	TRBJ1-1	TGTGCCAGCAGCTTAGGAGAGGGGCGGGCGGACACTGAAGCTTTCTTT	CASSLGEGRADTEAFF
few	-	TRBV3-1	TRBJ1-2	TGTGCCAGCAGCCCCGGACAGTTTATCAACTATGGCTACACCTTC	CASSPGQFINYGYTF
-	-	TRBV20-1	TRBJ1-5	TGCAGTGCTAGTGTAGCAGGGAATCAGCCCCAGCATTTT	CSASVAGNQPQHF
once	-	TRBV14	TRBJ2-5	TGTGCCAGCAGCCAGGAATGGGGTCAAGAGACCCAGTGCTTC	CASSQEWGQETQCF
few	-	TRBV20-1	TRBJ2-3	TGCAGTGCTAGAGATCGGGCTAGCGAGGCGAATACGCAGTATTTT	CSARDRASEANTQYF